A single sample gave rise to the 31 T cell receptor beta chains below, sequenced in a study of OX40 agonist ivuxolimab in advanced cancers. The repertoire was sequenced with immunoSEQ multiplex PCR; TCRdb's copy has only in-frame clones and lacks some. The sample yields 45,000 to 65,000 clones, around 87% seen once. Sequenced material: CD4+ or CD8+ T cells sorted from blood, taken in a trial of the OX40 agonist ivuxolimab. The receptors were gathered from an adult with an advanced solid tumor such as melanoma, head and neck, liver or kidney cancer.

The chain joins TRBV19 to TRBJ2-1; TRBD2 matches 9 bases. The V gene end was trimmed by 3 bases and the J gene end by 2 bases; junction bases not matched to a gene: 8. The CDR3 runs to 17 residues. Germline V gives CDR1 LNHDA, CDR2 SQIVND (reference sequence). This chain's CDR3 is CASSMAPTSGPYNEQFF. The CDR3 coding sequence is TGTGCCAGTAGTATGGCCCCGACTAGCGGTCCCTACAATGAGCAGTTCTTC.

CDR3: CASSYEANEKLFF. DNA of the CDR3: TGTGCCAGCAGTTATGAGGCGAATGAAAAACTGTTTTTT. The rearrangement links TRBV28 to TRBJ1-4; no clear D gene. This CDR3 has 13 residues. The germline V and J ends were trimmed by 4 bases and 5 bases, with 8 bases remaining between them. Germline CDR1 reads MDHEN; CDR2 reads SYDVKM.

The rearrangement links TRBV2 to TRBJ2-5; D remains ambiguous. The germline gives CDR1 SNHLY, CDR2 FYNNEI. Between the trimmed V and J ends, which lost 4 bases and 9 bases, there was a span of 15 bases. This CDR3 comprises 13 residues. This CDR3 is CASSGLPGTPQYF. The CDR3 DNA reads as TGTGCCAGCAGTGGTCTCCCAGGTACGCCCCAGTACTTC.

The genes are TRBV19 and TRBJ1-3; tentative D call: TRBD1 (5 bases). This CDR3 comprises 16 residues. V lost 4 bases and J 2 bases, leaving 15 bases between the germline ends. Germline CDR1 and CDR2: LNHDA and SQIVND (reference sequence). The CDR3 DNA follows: TGTGCCAGTAGTAAGTCCCAGGGAAGTGCTGGAAACACCATATATTTT. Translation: CASSKSQGSAGNTIYF.

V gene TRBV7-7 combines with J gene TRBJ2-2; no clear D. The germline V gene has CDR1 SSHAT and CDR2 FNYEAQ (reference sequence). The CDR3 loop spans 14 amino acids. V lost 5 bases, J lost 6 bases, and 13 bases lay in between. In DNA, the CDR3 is TGTGCCAGCAGCCCTGGATGGGGTCCCGGGGAGCTGTTTTTT. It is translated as CASSPGWGPGELFF. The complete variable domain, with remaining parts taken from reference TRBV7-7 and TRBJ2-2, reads GAGVSQSPRYKVTKRGQDVTLRCDPISSHATLYWYQQALGQGPEFLTYFNYEAQPDKSGLPSDRFSAERPEGSISTLTIQRTEQRDSAMYRCASSPGWGPGELFFGEGSRLTVL.

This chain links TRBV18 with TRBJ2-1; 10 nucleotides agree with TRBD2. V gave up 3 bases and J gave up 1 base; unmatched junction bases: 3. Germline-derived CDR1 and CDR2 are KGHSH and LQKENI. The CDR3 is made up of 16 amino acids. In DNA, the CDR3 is TGTGCCAGCTCACCTCTAGCGGGAGTGTCCTACAATGAGCAGTTCTTC. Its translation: CASSPLAGVSYNEQFF.

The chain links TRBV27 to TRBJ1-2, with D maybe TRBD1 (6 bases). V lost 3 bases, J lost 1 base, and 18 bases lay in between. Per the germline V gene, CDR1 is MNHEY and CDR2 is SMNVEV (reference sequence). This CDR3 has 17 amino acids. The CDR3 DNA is TGTGCCAGCAGTTTTGGTGGGGGCTCGGGATTTAACTATGGCTACACCTTC. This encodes CASSFGGGSGFNYGYTF.

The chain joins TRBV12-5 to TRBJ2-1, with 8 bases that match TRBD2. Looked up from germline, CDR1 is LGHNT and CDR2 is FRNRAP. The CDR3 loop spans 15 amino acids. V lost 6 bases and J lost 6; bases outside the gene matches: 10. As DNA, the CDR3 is TGTGCTAGTGGCCGTAGCGGGACTGGAGGCAATGAGCAGTTCTTC. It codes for CASGRSGTGGNEQFF.

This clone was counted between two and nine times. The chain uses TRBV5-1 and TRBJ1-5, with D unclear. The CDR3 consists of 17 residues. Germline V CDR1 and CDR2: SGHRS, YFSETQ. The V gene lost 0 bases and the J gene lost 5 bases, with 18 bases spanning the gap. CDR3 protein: CASSLAVREGGDQPQHF. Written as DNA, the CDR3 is TGCGCCAGCAGCTTGGCGGTTAGGGAAGGTGGAGATCAGCCCCAGCATTTT.

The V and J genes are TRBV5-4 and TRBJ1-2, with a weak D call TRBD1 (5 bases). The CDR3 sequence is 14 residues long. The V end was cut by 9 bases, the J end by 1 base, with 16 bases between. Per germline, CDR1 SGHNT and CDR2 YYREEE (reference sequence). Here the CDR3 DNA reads TGTGCCACCTCACCGGAGGGGCGTAACTATGGCTACACCTTC. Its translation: CATSPEGRNYGYTF.

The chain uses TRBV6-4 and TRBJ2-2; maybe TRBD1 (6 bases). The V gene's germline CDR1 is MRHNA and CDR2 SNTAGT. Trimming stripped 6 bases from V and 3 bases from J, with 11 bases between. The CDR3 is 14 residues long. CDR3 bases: TGTGCCAGCAGCCGGGACACATACACCGGGGAGCTGTTTTTT. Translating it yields CASSRDTYTGELFF.

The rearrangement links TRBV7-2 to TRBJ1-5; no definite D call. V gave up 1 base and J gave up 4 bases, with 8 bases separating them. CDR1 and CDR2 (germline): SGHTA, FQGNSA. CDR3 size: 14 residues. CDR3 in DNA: TGTGCCAGCAGCTTAGGACGGGGAAATCAGCCCCAGCATTTT. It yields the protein CASSLGRGNQPQHF.

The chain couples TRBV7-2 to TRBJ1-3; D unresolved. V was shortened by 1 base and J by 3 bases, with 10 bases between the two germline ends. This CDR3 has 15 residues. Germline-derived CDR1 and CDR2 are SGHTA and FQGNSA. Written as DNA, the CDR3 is TGTGCCAGCAGCTTAGAGAGGGCAGTTGGAAACACCATATATTTT. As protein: CASSLERAVGNTIYF.

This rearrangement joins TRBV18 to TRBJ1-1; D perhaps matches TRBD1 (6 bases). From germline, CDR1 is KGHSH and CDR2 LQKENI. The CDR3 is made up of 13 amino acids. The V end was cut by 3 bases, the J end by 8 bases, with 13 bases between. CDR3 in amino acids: CASSPILDREAFF. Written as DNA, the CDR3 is TGTGCCAGCTCACCGATCCTGGACAGAGAAGCTTTCTTT.

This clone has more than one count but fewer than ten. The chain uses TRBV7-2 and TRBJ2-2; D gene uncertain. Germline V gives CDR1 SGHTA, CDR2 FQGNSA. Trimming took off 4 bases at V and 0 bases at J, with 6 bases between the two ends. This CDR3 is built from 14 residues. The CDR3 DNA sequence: TGTGCCAGCAGCTATATCTCGAACACCGGGGAGCTGTTTTTT. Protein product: CASSYISNTGELFF.

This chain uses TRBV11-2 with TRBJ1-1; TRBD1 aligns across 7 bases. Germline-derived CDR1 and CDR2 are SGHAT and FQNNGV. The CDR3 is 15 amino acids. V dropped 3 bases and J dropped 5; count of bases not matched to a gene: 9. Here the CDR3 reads CASSFTPTGATEAFF. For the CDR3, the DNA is TGTGCCAGCAGCTTTACACCTACAGGGGCAACTGAAGCTTTCTTT.

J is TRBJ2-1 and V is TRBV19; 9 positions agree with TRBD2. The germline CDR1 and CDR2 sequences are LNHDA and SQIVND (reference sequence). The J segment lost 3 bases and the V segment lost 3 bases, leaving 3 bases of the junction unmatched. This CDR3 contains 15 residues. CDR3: CASSIRRGGYNEQFF. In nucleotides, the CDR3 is TGTGCCAGTAGTATTCGGCGGGGGGGCTACAATGAGCAGTTCTTC.

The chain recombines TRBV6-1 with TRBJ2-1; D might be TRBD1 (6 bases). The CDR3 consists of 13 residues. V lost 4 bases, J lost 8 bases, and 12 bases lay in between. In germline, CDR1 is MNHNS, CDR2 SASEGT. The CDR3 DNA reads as TGTGCCAGCAGTGCGGACAGCTCCTATGAGCAGTTCTTC. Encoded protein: CASSADSSYEQFF.

DNA of the CDR3: TGCGCCAGCAGCTTGTCACTAGCGGGATACAATGAGCAGTTCTTC. This translates into CASSLSLAGYNEQFF. The rearrangement links TRBV5-1 to TRBJ2-1; 10 bases match TRBD2. Germline CDR1 reads SGHRS; CDR2 reads YFSETQ. The CDR3 contains 15 residues. V was pared by 1 base and J by 4 bases, with 2 bases of the junction left unmatched.

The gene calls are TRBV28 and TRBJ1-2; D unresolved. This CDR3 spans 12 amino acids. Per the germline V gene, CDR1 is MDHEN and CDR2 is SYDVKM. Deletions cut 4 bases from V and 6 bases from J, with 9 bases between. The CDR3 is CASSSHFDGYTF. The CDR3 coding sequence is TGTGCCAGCAGTTCACACTTTGATGGCTACACCTTC.

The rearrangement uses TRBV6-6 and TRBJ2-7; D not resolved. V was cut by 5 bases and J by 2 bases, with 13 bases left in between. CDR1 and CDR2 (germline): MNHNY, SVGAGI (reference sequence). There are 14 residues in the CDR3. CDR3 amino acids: CASSVTGGTYEQYF. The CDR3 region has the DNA TGTGCCAGCAGTGTTACGGGTGGGACCTACGAGCAGTACTTC.

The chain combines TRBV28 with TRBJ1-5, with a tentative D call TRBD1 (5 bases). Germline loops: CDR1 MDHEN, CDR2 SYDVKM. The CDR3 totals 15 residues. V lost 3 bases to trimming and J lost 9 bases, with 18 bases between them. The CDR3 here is CASSFSGAAEWPQHF. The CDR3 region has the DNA TGTGCCAGCAGTTTTTCTGGGGCGGCGGAGTGGCCCCAGCATTTT.

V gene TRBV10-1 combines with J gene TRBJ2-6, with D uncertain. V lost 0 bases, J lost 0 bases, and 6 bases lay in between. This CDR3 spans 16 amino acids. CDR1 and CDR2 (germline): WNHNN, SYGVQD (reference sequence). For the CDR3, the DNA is TGCGCCAGCAGTGAGTCGGGAAACTCTGGGGCCAACGTCCTGACTTTC. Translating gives CASSESGNSGANVLTF.

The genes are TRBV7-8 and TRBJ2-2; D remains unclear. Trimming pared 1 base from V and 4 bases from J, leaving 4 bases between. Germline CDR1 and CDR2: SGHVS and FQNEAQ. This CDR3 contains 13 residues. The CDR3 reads CASSLETTGELFF. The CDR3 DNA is TGTGCCAGCAGCTTAGAGACCACCGGGGAGCTGTTTTTT.

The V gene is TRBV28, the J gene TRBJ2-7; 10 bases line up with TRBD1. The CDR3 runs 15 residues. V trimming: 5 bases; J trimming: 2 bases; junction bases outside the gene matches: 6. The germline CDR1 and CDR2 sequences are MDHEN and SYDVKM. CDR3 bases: TGTGCCAGCAGTCCCGGGACAGGGGCACCCTACGAGCAGTACTTC. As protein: CASSPGTGAPYEQYF.

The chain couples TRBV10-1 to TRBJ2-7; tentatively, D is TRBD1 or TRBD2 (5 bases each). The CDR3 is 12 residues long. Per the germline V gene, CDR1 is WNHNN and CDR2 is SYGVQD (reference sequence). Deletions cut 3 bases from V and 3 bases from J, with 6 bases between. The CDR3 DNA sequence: TGCGCCAGCAGTGATGGGGGCTACGAGCAGTACTTC. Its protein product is CASSDGGYEQYF.

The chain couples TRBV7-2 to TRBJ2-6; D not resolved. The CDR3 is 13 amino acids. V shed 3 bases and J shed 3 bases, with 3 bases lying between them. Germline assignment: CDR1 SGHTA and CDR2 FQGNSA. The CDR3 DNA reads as TGTGCCAGCAGCTTTCGTGGGGCCAACGTCCTGACTTTC. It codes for CASSFRGANVLTF.

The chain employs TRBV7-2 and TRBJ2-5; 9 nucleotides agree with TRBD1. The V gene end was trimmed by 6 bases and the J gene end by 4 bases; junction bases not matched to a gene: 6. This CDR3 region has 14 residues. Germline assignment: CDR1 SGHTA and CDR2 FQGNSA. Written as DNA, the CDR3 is TGTGCCAGCAGATTCGGACAGGGGTTAGAGACCCAGTACTTC. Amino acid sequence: CASRFGQGLETQYF.

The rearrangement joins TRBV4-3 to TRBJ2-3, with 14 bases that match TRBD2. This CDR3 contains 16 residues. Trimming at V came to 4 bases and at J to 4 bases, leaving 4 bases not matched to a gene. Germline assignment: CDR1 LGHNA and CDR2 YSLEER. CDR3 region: CASSPRLAGGPDTQYF. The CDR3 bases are TGCGCCAGCAGCCCGAGACTAGCGGGAGGGCCAGATACGCAGTATTTT.

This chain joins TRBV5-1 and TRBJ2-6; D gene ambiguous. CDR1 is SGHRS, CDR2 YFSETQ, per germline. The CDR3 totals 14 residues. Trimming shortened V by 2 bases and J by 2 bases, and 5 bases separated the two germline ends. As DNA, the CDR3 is TGCGCCAGCAGCTTTACTCCTGGGGCCAACGTCCTGACTTTC. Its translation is CASSFTPGANVLTF. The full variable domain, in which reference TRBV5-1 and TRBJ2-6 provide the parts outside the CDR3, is KAGVTQTPRYLIKTRGQQVTLSCSPISGHRSVSWYQQTPGQGLQFLFEYFSETQRNKGNFPGRFSGRQFSNSRSEMNVSTLELGDSALYLCASSFTPGANVLTFGAGSRLTVL.

CDR3 sequence reads: CASSPDLARLSYEQYF. The CDR3 region has the DNA TGTGCCAGCTCACCAGATTTGGCCAGACTCTCCTACGAGCAGTACTTC. J is TRBJ2-7 and V is TRBV18; unclear D gene. CDR1 and CDR2 (germline): KGHSH, LQKENI. Trimming left V 2 bases short and J 0 bases short, with 14 bases between. The CDR3 is 16 residues long.